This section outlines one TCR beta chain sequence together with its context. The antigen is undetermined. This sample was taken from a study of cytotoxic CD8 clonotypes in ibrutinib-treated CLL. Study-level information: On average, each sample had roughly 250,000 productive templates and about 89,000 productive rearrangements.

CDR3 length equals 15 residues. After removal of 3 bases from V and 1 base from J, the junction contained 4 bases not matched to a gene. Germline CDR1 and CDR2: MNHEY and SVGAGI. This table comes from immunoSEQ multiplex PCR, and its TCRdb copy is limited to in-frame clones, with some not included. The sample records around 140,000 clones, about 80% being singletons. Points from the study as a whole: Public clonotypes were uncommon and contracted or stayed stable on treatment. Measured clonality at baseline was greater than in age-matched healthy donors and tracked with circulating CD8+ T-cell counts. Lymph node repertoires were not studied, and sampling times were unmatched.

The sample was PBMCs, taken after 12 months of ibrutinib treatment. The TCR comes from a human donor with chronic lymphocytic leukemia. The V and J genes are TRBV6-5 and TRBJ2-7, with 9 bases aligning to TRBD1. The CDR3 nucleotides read TGTGCCAGCAGTTATCAAGGACAGGGGTCCTACGAGCAGTACTTC. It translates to CASSYQGQGSYEQYF.